These T cell receptor beta chains were read from a single sample in a study of neurological immune-mediated disorders. TCRdb called the 5' RACE reads again in MiXCR, with one record for every CDR3 protein. The sample has approximately 37,000 distinct CDR3 sequences, around 3.1% seen once. The sample comprised PBMCs. The receptors derive from an older woman with multiple sclerosis. Both conserved end residues are part of each CDR3. The D gene is left open where the match is weak. Part of the rows lack a size; the others show once, few, many or a class for expanded clones.

clone_size: many
d_call: -
j_call: TRBJ1-1
v_call: TRBV20-1
cdr3_aa: CRGARTAMNTEAFF
cdr3_nt: TGCAGGGGCGCCAGGACTGCTATGAACACTGAAGCTTTCTTT

clone_size: many
d_call: -
j_call: TRBJ1-6
v_call: TRBV12-3/TRBV12-4
cdr3_aa: CASSFRAPLHF
cdr3_nt: TGTGCCAGCAGTTTTCGGGCACCCCTCCACTTT

clone_size: many
d_call: TRBD1
j_call: TRBJ1-4
v_call: TRBV12-3/TRBV12-4
cdr3_aa: CASSSGQGITNEKLFF
cdr3_nt: TGTGCCAGCAGTTCTGGACAGGGTATTACTAATGAAAAACTGTTTTTT

clone_size: many
d_call: -
j_call: TRBJ2-3
v_call: TRBV5-1
cdr3_aa: CASSSRHTDTQYF
cdr3_nt: TGCGCCAGCAGCTCCAGACACACAGATACGCAGTATTTT

clone_size: -
d_call: -
j_call: TRBJ1-2
v_call: TRBV4-1
cdr3_aa: CASSQDEGIYGYTF
cdr3_nt: TGCGCCAGCAGCCAAGATGAGGGGATCTATGGCTACACCTTC

clone_size: -
d_call: -
j_call: TRBJ2-5
v_call: TRBV3-1
cdr3_aa: CASSYIPSGAQETQCF
cdr3_nt: TGTGCCAGCAGCTACATTCCGTCCGGGGCACAAGAGACCCAGTGCTTC

clone_size: once
d_call: -
j_call: TRBJ1-1
v_call: TRBV5-5
cdr3_aa: CASRMGALNTEAFF
cdr3_nt: TGTGCCAGCAGAATGGGGGCATTAAACACTGAAGCTTTCTTT

clone_size: many
d_call: TRBD1
j_call: TRBJ2-3
v_call: TRBV20-1
cdr3_aa: CSASLDRGGTDTQYF
cdr3_nt: TGCAGTGCTAGCTTGGACAGGGGGGGCACAGATACGCAGTATTTT

clone_size: many
d_call: -
j_call: TRBJ2-2
v_call: TRBV7-2
cdr3_aa: CASSLVSPGAGELFF
cdr3_nt: TGTGCCAGCAGCTTAGTGTCTCCCGGCGCCGGGGAGCTGTTTTTT

clone_size: many
d_call: TRBD2
j_call: TRBJ2-1
v_call: TRBV5-1
cdr3_aa: CASSLGPLAGHEQFF
cdr3_nt: TGCGCCAGCAGCTTGGGCCCCCTAGCGGGCCATGAGCAGTTCTTC

clone_size: many
d_call: TRBD2
j_call: TRBJ2-3
v_call: TRBV7-2
cdr3_aa: CASSDTSGGFDTQYF
cdr3_nt: TGTGCCAGCAGCGATACTAGCGGGGGGTTTGATACGCAGTATTTT

clone_size: few
d_call: -
j_call: TRBJ2-7
v_call: TRBV12-3/TRBV12-4
cdr3_aa: CASSSGDEQYF
cdr3_nt: TGTGCCAGCAGTTCCGGGGACGAGCAGTACTTC

clone_size: many
d_call: -
j_call: TRBJ1-2
v_call: TRBV7-2
cdr3_aa: CASSPSQTGGTYGYTF
cdr3_nt: TGTGCCAGCAGCCCCTCCCAAACGGGGGGTACCTATGGCTACACCTTC

clone_size: many
d_call: -
j_call: TRBJ1-5
v_call: TRBV20-1
cdr3_aa: CSARVQAGWDQPQHF
cdr3_nt: TGCAGTGCTAGAGTCCAGGCGGGTTGGGATCAGCCCCAGCATTTT

clone_size: many
d_call: -
j_call: TRBJ2-2
v_call: TRBV20-1
cdr3_aa: CSATGPIFGGELFF
cdr3_nt: TGCAGTGCAACCGGGCCCATCTTTGGCGGGGAGCTGTTTTTT